The sequence of this T cell receptor (beta chain) was determined in a study of T cell responses to AZD1222 COVID-19 vaccine (dated by TCRdb to about 2021). Background for the entire study: TCR sequencing was performed for 233 trial participants, of whom about 200 were given two doses of AZD1222 and around 25 were given two doses of MenACWY control vaccine. Enrollment into the trials was organized by age into subgroups of 18-55, 56-69 and 70-plus years, and those subgroups contained around 150, 28 and 57 TCR-sequenced participants, respectively.

On the study overall, not on this receptor specifically: Conclusions about previously exposed vaccinees are limited because only six or seven AZD1222 recipients were SARS-CoV-2 seropositive at baseline. CD4 TCRs associated with the vaccine covered the entire spike protein, and the dominant responses were in regions 160-218 and 743-854. No day 14 peak-response samples were available, so repertoires were characterized only after the peak T cell response. After two AZD1222 doses, both the breadth and the depth of spike-specific TCRs were significantly higher than at day 0 and than in MenACWY recipients. Participants were mostly white British, with more females than males. The authors suggested clonal diversity may have been underestimated. Epitopes outside the regions mutated in the B.1.351 and B.1.1.7 variants were reportedly recognized by nearly half of the unique spike-specific TCRs. The 56-69-year group was small, and its depth increase did not reach significance, likely because of low power.

Notes on this clone: The antigen it binds to is not known. No base quality values were provided; no much bigger clone lies one nucleotide off.

This sample's time point label indicates: about 28 days (+/-7) after the second vaccine dose. The sample's treatment or condition, from its label and the paper: meningococcal conjugate vaccine given as trial control. Samples from vaccinated people were obtained from the UK trials COV001 and COV002, which included a single-blind randomized controlled phase 2/3 trial of AZD1222 (ChAdOx1 nCoV-19) in healthy adults. For TCRbeta chain sequencing, PBMC samples from trial participants were taken at day 0 and at day 28 after the second dose. The CDR3 regions of human TCRbeta chains were analyzed by immunosequencing. Per the original workflow: Repertoire TCRs were checked for matches against a reference library of SARS-CoV-2-specific TCRs that had been generated using the MIRA antigen-specificity platform. Breadth was defined as the fraction of unique TCRs that were SARS-CoV-2-associated. Depth was defined as the fraction of total T cells that were SARS-CoV-2-associated. Using the MIRA data, each spike-specific TCR was mapped to the spike region that the TCR reacts to and placed in a CD4 or CD8 class. Log10-transformed breadth and depth values were compared by one-way ANOVA with Sidak's multiple comparisons tests. Drawn from immuneACCESS, this table holds only the in-frame rearrangements with V and J called that TCRdb kept. Clones are partly lost; checked studies trace under half to an unresolved V gene and leave the rest unexplained. That table furnishes V, J and clone size, whereas the DNA furnished D and trimming. Within this sample are some 150,000 clones, with 88% of them counted one time only. The ten largest account for about 4.9% of the sample.

The junction shows trimming of 1 base on V and 6 bases on J, plus 7 bases between the germline ends. From the cysteine up to the phenylalanine, the CDR3 has a length of 12 residues. Of the read, only the CDR3 DNA is kept; its 36 bases are in frame from base 1. The germline V gene (reference sequence) supplies CDR1 SEHNR and CDR2 FQNEAQ. The TCR was taken from an adult who received the MenACWY meningococcal vaccine as a control. Recombination joined TRBV7-9 with TRBJ2-7; a tentative D match to TRBD1 spans 5 bases. This specimen consisted of peripheral blood, obtained 28 days after the second dose of the MenACWY control vaccine. The CDR3 reads CASSLGGAEQYF. The bases are TGTGCCAGCAGCTTAGGTGGGGCCGAGCAGTACTTC.